Listed here are 19 T cell receptor beta chains from one sample, sequenced in a study of blood T cell repertoires in COVID-19. Some clones are missing from TCRdb's copy, which holds only in-frame ones; the method was immunoSEQ multiplex PCR. The table records 120,000 or so clones, roughly 90% of them present only once. Material: peripheral blood. These TCRs come from a man in his fifties or sixties with active COVID-19.

The V and J genes are TRBV3-1 (or the pseudogene TRBV3-2) and TRBJ2-7; D may be TRBD1 (5 bases). Germline CDR1 LGHDT, CDR2 YNNKEL (reference sequence). V lost 6 bases to trimming and J lost 1 base, with 13 bases between them. The CDR3 is 14 amino acids. The CDR3 sequence is CASSPWGRSYEQYV. The CDR3 nucleotides are TGTGCCAGCAGTCCGTGGGGCAGATCCTACGAGCAGTACGTC.

The V and J genes are TRBV5-5 and TRBJ1-2, with 11 positions matching TRBD1. There are 17 residues in the CDR3. The ends lost 3 bases at V and 4 bases at J; junction bases unmatched: 11. Germline values: CDR1 SGHKS, CDR2 YYEKEE (reference sequence). CDR3 loop: CASSYRTGGFGGYGYTF. The CDR3 DNA reads TGTGCCAGCAGCTATCGGACAGGGGGCTTTGGTGGCTATGGCTACACCTTC.

The chain joins TRBV10-2 to TRBJ1-1; D is unclear. This CDR3 has 11 residues. Germline V lookup: CDR1 WSHSY, CDR2 SAAADI. Trimming shortened V by 4 bases and J by 3 bases, and 3 bases separated the two germline ends. This CDR3 is CASSVDTEAFF. The DNA of the CDR3 is TGCGCCAGCAGTGTCGACACTGAAGCTTTCTTT.

The chain uses TRBV4-1 and TRBJ2-5; 7 positions match TRBD1. V gave up 2 bases and J gave up 4 bases; unmatched junction bases: 7. This CDR3 spans 15 amino acids. The V gene's germline CDR1 is MGHRA and CDR2 YSYEKL. The CDR3: CASSQYGAGGETQYF. CDR3 in DNA: TGCGCCAGCAGCCAATACGGGGCAGGGGGAGAGACCCAGTACTTC.

V gene TRBV19 combines with J gene TRBJ2-1; 8 bases are shared with TRBD2. Germline-derived CDR1 and CDR2 are LNHDA and SQIVND (reference sequence). V lost 11 bases to trimming and J lost 0 bases; unmatched junction nucleotides: 6. This CDR3 has 14 residues. CDR3: CASGRGNSYNEQFF. CDR3 coding DNA: TGTGCCTCCGGGAGGGGAAACTCCTACAATGAGCAGTTCTTC.

The chain couples TRBV14 to TRBJ2-3, with D unresolved. V was trimmed by 6 bases and J by 0 bases, leaving 13 bases between them. CDR1 and CDR2 (germline): SGHDN, FVKESK. The CDR3 runs 15 residues. As DNA, the CDR3 is TGTGCCAGCAGTTTTACGCCAGATAGCACAGATACGCAGTATTTT. It specifies CASSFTPDSTDTQYF.

This clone was found a few times. V usage is TRBV19 and J usage is TRBJ1-1, with D unclear. Trimming pared 6 bases from V and 0 bases from J, leaving 8 bases between. There are 13 residues in the CDR3. CDR1 LNHDA and CDR2 SQIVND come from the germline V gene (reference sequence). CDR3 in DNA: TGTGCCAGTAGACTAGAGATGAACACTGAAGCTTTCTTT. Encoded protein: CASRLEMNTEAFF.

The chain carries TRBV6-6 and TRBJ2-1; the match to TRBD2 covers 12 bases. The ends lost 4 bases at V and 4 bases at J; junction bases unmatched: 2. The CDR3 spans 15 residues. Germline-derived CDR1 and CDR2 are MNHNY and SVGAGI (reference sequence). CDR3 protein: CASSLGLAGYNEQFF. CDR3 DNA: TGTGCCAGCAGTTTAGGACTAGCGGGATACAATGAGCAGTTCTTC.

This chain links TRBV6-5 with TRBJ1-1, with D possibly matching TRBD1 (5 bases). Deletions cut 8 bases from V and 5 bases from J, with 6 bases between. The CDR3 runs 10 residues. Per the germline V gene, CDR1 is MNHEY and CDR2 is SVGAGI. The CDR3 sequence is CASQGTEAFF. CDR3 nucleotides: TGTGCCAGCCAGGGAACTGAAGCTTTCTTT.

The rearrangement links TRBV19 to TRBJ2-4; possible D gene TRBD2, 5 bases. The CDR3 loop spans 15 amino acids. V dropped 3 bases and J dropped 3 bases, with 12 bases sitting between them. Germline CDR1 reads LNHDA; CDR2 reads SQIVND (reference sequence). The CDR3 DNA follows: TGTGCCAGTAGTATGACCCCAGGAGGCAAAAACATTCAGTACTTC. Its protein is CASSMTPGGKNIQYF.

As to this clone: One end of the junction does not line up with germline, which may come from a read error. The CDR3 coding sequence is TGTGCCAGTAGAATAGCAGGAACCTATGGCTACACCTTC. Residues: CASRIAGTYGYTF. This chain links TRBV19 with TRBJ1-2, with D unclear. CDR1 and CDR2 from the germline V gene are LNHDA and SQIVND (reference sequence). There are 13 residues in the CDR3.

This clone was found once. This chain uses TRBV27 with TRBJ2-1; 8 nucleotides align to TRBD2. The length of the CDR3 is 16 residues. V lost 4 bases to trimming and J lost 1 base; unmatched junction nucleotides: 6. Germline V gene lookup returns CDR1 MNHEY and CDR2 SMNVEV (reference sequence). CDR3 nucleotide sequence: TGTGCCAGCAGTTCCCGGACTAGCCATTCCTACAATGAGCAGTTCTTC. It is translated as CASSSRTSHSYNEQFF.

This chain uses TRBV29-1 with TRBJ1-2, with 10 bases aligning to TRBD1. The CDR3 is 15 residues long. J was trimmed by 8 bases and V by 0 bases; bases with no gene match: 9. Germline loops: CDR1 SQVTM, CDR2 ANQGSEA. CDR3 amino acids: CSVEDRDRGLGGYTF. CDR3 in DNA: TGCAGCGTTGAAGATCGGGACAGGGGCCTGGGGGGCTACACCTTC.

This chain connects TRBV11-2 to TRBJ1-4, with 9 positions matching TRBD1. Germline CDR1 SGHAT, CDR2 FQNNGV. V shed 4 bases and J 4 bases; nucleotides not matched to a gene: 7. This CDR3 is built from 16 residues. The CDR3 loop reads CASSYNRGLGNEKLFF. CDR3 in DNA: TGTGCCAGCAGCTACAACAGGGGGCTCGGTAATGAAAAACTGTTTTTT.

The chain employs TRBV3-1 (or the pseudogene TRBV3-2) and TRBJ1-2; possible D gene TRBD1, 5 bases. Between the trimmed V and J ends, which lost 1 base and 5 bases, there was a span of 14 bases. The CDR3 covers 15 residues. CDR1 is LGHDT, CDR2 YNNKEL, per germline (reference sequence). Written as DNA, the CDR3 is TGTGCCAGCAGCCAAGTCGGACATATCCAGTATGGCTACACCTTC. Protein: CASSQVGHIQYGYTF.

V usage is TRBV11-2 and J usage is TRBJ2-3, with a possible D match to TRBD2 (6 bases). The V gene's germline CDR1 is SGHAT and CDR2 FQNNGV. The CDR3 is made up of 18 amino acids. Trimming took 5 bases from V and 4 from J, leaving 25 bases between them. Written as DNA, the CDR3 is TGTGCCAGCAGCCCGGGGCGGGGACTCCAATCGATCGCAGATACGCAGTATTTT. This sequence encodes CASSPGRGLQSIADTQYF.

The rearrangement links TRBV3-1 (or the pseudogene TRBV3-2) to TRBJ1-1; tentatively, D is TRBD1 (5 bases). The germline CDR1 and CDR2 sequences are LGHDT and YNNKEL (reference sequence). This CDR3 comprises 13 residues. V lost 4 bases and J lost 6, with 12 bases in between. The CDR3 nucleotides read TGTGCCAGCAGCCTCAGGGTGCCCCCTGAAGCTTTCTTT. This encodes CASSLRVPPEAFF.

This clone was found once. The chain couples TRBV7-9 to TRBJ2-5, with 7 bases fitting TRBD2. Germline CDR1 reads SEHNR; CDR2 reads FQNEAQ (reference sequence). Unmatched junction bases numbered 12, after V lost 5 bases and J lost 3 bases. CDR3 length equals 16 residues. CDR3 nucleotides: TGTGCCAGCAGCCTGTGGCGACGGGCGGGGGAAGAGACCCAGTACTTC. This codes for CASSLWRRAGEETQYF.

The rearrangement joins TRBV21-1 to TRBJ2-7; the table's D call, TRBD1, was not checked against the DNA. TRBV21-1 is a recognized pseudogene. The CDR3 is made up of 17 amino acids. The CDR3 sequence is CASSNLRWGHPLAEQYV. The CDR3, as DNA: TGTGCCAGCAGCAATCTCCGTTGGGGACATCCCCTCGCCGAGCAGTACGTC.